This T cell receptor beta chain was documented in a study of early T cells in non-severe SARS-CoV-2 infection (dated by TCRdb to the early 2020s). For context, the study as a whole: Bulk RNA from unsorted whole blood was used for TCR sequencing, so alpha and beta chains could not be paired.

This clonotype turned up a few times. Its antigen target is currently unknown. Per-nucleotide qualities are absent, and no much larger clonotype sits a single base away. Overall study outcomes, separate from this receptor: VDJdb matching was skewed toward anti-spike CD8 responses and likely underestimated virus-specific expansions, missing private and CD4 specificities.

This was a case-control study nested in a cohort of healthcare workers in London, UK, who had nasopharyngeal swab PCR tests and blood samples taken every week. Healthcare workers were enrolled in the week of the UK lockdown, from 23 to 31 March 2020, and were followed every week for up to roughly 15 weeks. From the cysteine up to the phenylalanine, the CDR3 has a length of 14 residues. Only the CDR3 part of the read is kept: 42 bases, read in frame from the first base. Reading the germline V gene gives CDR1 MNHEY and CDR2 SVGEGT. V has 4 bases trimmed and J has 3 bases trimmed; junction bases matching no gene number 3. Libraries were built with 5' RACE. Sequenced using a NextSeq 500. Unique molecular identifiers were attached to individual cDNA molecules in the TCR library protocol so that sequencing error and PCR bias could be corrected. Both TCR alpha and beta chains were sequenced, and tight co-correlation was observed between alpha and beta sequence abundances in each sample. Turning to the authors' computational methods: Decombinator V4 was used to perform V gene, J gene and CDR3 annotation of TCR sequences. Expanded TCRs were defined as changing significantly between any two time points under a Poisson model with p below 0.0001. TCR abundances were normalised to the total number of TCRs sequenced per sample and expressed as counts per million. MAIT TCRs were defined by TRAV1-2 paired with TRAJ12, TRAJ20 or TRAJ33, and iNKT TCRs by TRAV10 paired with TRAJ18. VDJdb, accessed 1 November 2021, was searched for CMV, EBV and SARS-CoV-2 annotated TCRs, excluding TCRs annotated for multiple antigens. TCRdb reworked the public reads: Q25 trimming with fastp, MiXCR clone assembly, productive beta chains retained. Identical CDR3 protein sequences are pooled into one entry, listed with their most common genes and DNA. TCRdb, not the original authors, processed these V and J calls. This sample comprises some 40,000 distinct CDR3 sequences, 5% to 6% of them detected only once. The ten largest account for roughly 6.3% of the sample.

The receptor chain draws on TRBV6-2 or TRBV6-3 and TRBJ2-3; 8 middle bases align to TRBD1. The material sequenced was whole blood, taken at baseline. This clonotype originated in an adult who was a healthcare worker with PCR-confirmed SARS-CoV-2 infection or an uninfected control (not recorded which). The bases read TGTGCCAGCAGTTTGGACAGGGAAACAGATACGCAGTATTTT. It codes for CASSLDRETDTQYF.